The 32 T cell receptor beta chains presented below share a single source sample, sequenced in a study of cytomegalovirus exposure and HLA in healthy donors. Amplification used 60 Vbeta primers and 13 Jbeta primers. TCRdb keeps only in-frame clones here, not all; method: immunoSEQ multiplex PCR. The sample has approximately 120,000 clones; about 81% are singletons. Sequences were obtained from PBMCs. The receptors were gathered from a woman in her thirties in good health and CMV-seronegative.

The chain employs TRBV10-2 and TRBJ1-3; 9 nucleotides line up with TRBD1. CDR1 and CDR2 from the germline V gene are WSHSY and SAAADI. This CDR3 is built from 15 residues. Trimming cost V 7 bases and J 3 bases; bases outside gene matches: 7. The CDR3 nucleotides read TGCGCCAGCACCCTCCGGACAGGGGATGGAAACACCATATATTTT. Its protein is CASTLRTGDGNTIYF.

The CDR3 spells CASRQRTGLATDTQYF. The CDR3 DNA reads as TGTGCCAGTAGACAAAGGACAGGTTTAGCAACAGATACGCAGTATTTT. The rearrangement uses TRBV19 and TRBJ2-3; 7 bases are shared with TRBD1. Germline CDR1 reads LNHDA; CDR2 reads SQIVND (reference sequence). CDR3 length: 16 amino acids. The V segment lost 6 bases and the J segment 3 bases; nucleotides outside the gene matches: 12. Together with reference TRBV19 and TRBJ2-3, the CDR3 gives the full variable domain: DGGITQSPKYLFRKEGQNVTLSCEQNLNHDAMYWYRQDPGQGLRLIYYSQIVNDFQKGDIAEGYSVSREKKESFPLTVTSAQKNPTAFYLCASRQRTGLATDTQYFGPGTRLTVL.

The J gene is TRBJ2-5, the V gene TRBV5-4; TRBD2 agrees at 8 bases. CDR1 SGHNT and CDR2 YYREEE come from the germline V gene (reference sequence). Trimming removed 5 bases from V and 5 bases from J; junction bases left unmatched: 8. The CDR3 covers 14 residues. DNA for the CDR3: TGTGCCAGCAGTTCGGGGGGGCGGGGTGAGACCCAGTACTTC. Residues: CASSSGGRGETQYF.

CDR3 nucleotides: TGTGCCAGCAGTGTCGCAGGGGAGAGCGCGCAGTATTTT. This encodes CASSVAGESAQYF. V usage is TRBV2 and J usage is TRBJ2-3, with D possibly TRBD1 on 6 matching bases. The CDR3 totals 13 residues. In germline, CDR1 is SNHLY, CDR2 FYNNEI. V lost 4 bases to trimming and J lost 10 bases, with 15 bases between them.

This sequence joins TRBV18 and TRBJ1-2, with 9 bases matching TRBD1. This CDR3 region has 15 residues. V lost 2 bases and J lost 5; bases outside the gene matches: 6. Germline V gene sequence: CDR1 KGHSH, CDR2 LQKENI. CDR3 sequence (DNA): TGTGCCAGCTCACCATCCGGGACAGGGCTTTATGGCTACACCTTC. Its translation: CASSPSGTGLYGYTF.

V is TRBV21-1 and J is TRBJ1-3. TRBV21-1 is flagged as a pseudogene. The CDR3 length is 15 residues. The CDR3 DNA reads TGTGCCAGCAGCAAAGTACCTGACCCTACGGGGACCATATATTTT. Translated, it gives CASSKVPDPTGTIYF.

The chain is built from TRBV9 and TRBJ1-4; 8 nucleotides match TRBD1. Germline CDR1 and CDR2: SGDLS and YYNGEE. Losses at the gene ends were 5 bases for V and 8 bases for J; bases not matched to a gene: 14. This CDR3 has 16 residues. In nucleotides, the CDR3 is TGTGCCAGCAGTGCGACAGGGGCCGGCCCTAGGGAAAAACTGTTTTTT. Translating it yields CASSATGAGPREKLFF.

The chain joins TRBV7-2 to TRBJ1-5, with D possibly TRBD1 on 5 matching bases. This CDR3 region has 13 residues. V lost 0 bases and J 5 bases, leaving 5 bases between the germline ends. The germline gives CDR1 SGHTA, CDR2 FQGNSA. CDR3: CASSLARDQPQHF. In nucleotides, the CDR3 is TGTGCCAGCAGCTTAGCCAGGGATCAGCCCCAGCATTTT.

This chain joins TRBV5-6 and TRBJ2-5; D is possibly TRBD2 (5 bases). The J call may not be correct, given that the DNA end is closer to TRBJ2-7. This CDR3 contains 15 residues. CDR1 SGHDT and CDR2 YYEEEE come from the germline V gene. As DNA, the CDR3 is TGTGCCAGCAGCTTGTCCCCCCGGGGAACCTACGAGCAGTACTTC. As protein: CASSLSPRGTYEQYF.

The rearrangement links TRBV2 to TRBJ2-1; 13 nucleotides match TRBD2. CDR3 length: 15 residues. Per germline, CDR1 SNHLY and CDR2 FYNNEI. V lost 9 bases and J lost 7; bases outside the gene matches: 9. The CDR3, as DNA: TGTGCCAGTCTCAGGACTAGCGGGAGAAGAAATGAGCAGTTCTTC. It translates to CASLRTSGRRNEQFF.

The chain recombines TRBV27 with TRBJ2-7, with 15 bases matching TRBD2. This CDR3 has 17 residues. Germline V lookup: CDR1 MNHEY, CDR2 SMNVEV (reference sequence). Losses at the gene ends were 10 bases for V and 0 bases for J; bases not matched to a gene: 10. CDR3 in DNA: TGTGCCACCGGGGGACTAGCGGGAGGACAAAGCTCCTACGAGCAGTACTTC. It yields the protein CATGGLAGGQSSYEQYF.

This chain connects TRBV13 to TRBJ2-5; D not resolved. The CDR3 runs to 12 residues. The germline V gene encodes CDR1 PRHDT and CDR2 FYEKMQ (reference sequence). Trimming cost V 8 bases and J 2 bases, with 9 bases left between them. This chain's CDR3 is CASSSRQETQYF. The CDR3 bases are TGTGCCAGCTCGTCCAGGCAAGAGACCCAGTACTTC.

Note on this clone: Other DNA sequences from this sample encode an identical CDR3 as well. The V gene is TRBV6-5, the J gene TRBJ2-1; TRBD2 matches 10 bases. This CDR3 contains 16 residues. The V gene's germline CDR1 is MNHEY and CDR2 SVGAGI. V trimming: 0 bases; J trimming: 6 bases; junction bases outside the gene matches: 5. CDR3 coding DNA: TGTGCCAGCAGTTACTCGAATAGCGGGGGGACCAATGAGCAGTTCTTC. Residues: CASSYSNSGGTNEQFF.

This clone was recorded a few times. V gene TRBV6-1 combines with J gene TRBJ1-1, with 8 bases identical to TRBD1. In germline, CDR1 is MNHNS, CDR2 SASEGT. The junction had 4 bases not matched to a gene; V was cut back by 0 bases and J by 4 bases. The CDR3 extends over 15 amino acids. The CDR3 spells CASSEAPRGPTEAFF. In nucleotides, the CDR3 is TGTGCCAGCAGTGAAGCGCCCAGGGGGCCCACTGAAGCTTTCTTT.

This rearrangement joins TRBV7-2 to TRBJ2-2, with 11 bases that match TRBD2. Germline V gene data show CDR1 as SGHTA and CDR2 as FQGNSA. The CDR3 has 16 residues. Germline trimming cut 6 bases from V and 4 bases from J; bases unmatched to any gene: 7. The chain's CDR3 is CASRTTSGAFTGELFF. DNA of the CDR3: TGTGCCAGCAGAACGACTAGCGGGGCCTTCACCGGGGAGCTGTTTTTT.

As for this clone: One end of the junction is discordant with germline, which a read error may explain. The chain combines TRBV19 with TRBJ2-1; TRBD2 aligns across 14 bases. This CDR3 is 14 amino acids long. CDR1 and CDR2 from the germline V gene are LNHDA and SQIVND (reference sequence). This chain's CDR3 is CASMGPGLAGDWIF. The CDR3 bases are TGTGCCAGTATGGGACCGGGACTAGCGGGGGATTGGATCTTC.

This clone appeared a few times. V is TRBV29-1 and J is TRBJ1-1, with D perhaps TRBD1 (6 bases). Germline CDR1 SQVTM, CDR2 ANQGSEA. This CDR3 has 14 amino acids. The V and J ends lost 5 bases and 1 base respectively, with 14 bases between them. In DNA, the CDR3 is TGCAGCGTTCCGGCCGGGACACAGAACACTGAAGCTTTCTTT. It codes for CSVPAGTQNTEAFF. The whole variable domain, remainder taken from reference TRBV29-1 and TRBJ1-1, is SAVISQKPSRDICQRGTSLTIQCQVDSQVTMMFWYRQQPGQSLTLIATANQGSEATYESGFVIDKFPISRPNLTFSTLTVSNMSPEDSSIYLCSVPAGTQNTEAFFGQGTRLTVV.

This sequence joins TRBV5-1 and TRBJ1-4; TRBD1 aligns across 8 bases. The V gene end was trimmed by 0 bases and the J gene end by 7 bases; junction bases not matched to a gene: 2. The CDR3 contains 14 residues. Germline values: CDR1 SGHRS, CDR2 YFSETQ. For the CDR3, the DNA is TGCGCCAGCAGCTTGGACAGGGGGGTTGAAAAACTGTTTTTT. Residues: CASSLDRGVEKLFF. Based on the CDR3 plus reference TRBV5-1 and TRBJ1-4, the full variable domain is KAGVTQTPRYLIKTRGQQVTLSCSPISGHRSVSWYQQTPGQGLQFLFEYFSETQRNKGNFPGRFSGRQFSNSRSEMNVSTLELGDSALYLCASSLDRGVEKLFFGSGTQLSVL.

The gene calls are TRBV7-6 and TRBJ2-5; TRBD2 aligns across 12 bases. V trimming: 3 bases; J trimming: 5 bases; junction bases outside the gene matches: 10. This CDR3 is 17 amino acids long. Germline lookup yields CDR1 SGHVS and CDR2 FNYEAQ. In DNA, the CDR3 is TGTGCCAGCAGCTTTTTACGGACTAGCGGGGAGGGGGAGACCCAGTACTTC. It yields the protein CASSFLRTSGEGETQYF.

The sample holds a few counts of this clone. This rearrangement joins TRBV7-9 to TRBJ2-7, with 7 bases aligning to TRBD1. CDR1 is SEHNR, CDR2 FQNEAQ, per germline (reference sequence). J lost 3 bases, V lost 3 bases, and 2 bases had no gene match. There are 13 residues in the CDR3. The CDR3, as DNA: TGTGCCAGCAGCTTTGACAGGGTCTACGAGCAGTACTTC. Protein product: CASSFDRVYEQYF.

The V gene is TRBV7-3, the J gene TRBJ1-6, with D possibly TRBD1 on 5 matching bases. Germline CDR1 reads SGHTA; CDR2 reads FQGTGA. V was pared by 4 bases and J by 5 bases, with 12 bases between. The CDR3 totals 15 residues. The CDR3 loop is CASSSGGTNNSPLHF. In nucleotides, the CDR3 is TGTGCCAGCAGCTCGGGGGGGACTAATAATTCACCCCTCCACTTT.

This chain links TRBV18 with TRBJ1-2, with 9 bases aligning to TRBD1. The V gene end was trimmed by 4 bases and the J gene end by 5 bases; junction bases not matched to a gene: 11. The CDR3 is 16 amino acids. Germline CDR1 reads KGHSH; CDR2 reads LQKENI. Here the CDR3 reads CASSRDRDRWFYGYTF. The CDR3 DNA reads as TGTGCCAGCTCACGGGACAGGGATCGATGGTTTTATGGCTACACCTTC.

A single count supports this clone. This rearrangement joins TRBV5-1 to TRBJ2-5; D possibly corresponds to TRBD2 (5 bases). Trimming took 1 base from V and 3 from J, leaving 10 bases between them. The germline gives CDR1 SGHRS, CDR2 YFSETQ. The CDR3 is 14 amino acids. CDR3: CASSLQQTKETQYF. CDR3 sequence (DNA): TGCGCCAGCAGCTTGCAACAGACTAAAGAGACCCAGTACTTC. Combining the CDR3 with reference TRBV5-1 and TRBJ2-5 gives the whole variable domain KAGVTQTPRYLIKTRGQQVTLSCSPISGHRSVSWYQQTPGQGLQFLFEYFSETQRNKGNFPGRFSGRQFSNSRSEMNVSTLELGDSALYLCASSLQQTKETQYFGPGTRLLVL.

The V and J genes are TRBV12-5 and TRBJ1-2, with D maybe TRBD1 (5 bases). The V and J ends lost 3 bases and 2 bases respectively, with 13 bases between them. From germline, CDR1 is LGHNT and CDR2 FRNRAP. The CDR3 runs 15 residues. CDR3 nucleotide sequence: TGTGCTAGTGGTTTAGACAGTTTTCCAAACTATGGCTACACCTTC. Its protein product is CASGLDSFPNYGYTF.

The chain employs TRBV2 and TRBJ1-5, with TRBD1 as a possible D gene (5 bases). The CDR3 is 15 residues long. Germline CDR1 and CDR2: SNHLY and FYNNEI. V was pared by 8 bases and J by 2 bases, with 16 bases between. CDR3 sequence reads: CASSSTVLGNQPQHF. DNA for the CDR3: TGTGCCAGCTCGTCGACAGTTTTGGGCAATCAGCCCCAGCATTTT.

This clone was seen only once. CDR3 in amino acids: CASSLGLAGFTGELFF. The DNA of the CDR3 is TGCGCCAGCAGCTTGGGGCTAGCGGGATTCACCGGGGAGCTGTTTTTT. The chain couples TRBV5-1 to TRBJ2-2, with 9 bases identical to TRBD2. J gave up 4 bases and V 0 bases, and 4 bases lay outside the gene matches. The germline V gene encodes CDR1 SGHRS and CDR2 YFSETQ. The CDR3 runs 16 residues.

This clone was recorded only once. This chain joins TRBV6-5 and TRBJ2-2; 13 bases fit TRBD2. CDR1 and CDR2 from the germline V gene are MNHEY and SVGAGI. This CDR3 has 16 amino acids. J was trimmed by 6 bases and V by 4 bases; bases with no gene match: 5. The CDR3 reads CASSFGLAGDAGELFF. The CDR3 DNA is TGTGCCAGCAGTTTCGGACTAGCGGGAGACGCCGGGGAGCTGTTTTTT.

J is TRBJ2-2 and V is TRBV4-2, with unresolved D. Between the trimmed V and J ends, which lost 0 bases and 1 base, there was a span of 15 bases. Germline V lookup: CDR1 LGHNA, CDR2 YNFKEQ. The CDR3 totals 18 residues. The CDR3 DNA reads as TGTGCCAGCAGCCAAGAGAGTACAGTATCGGTGAACACCGGGGAGCTGTTTTTT. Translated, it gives CASSQESTVSVNTGELFF.

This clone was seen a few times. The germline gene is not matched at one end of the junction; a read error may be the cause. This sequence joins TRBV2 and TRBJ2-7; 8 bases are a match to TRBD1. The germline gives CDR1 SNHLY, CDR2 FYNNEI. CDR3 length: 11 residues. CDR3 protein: CASTIGQGLNF. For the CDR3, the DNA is TGTGCCAGCACTATAGGACAGGGCCTAAACTTC.

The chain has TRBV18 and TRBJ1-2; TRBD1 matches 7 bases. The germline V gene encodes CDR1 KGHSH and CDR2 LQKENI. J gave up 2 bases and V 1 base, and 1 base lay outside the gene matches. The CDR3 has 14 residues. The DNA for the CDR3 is TGTGCCAGCTCACCACAGGGGGCGAACTATGGCTACACCTTC. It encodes CASSPQGANYGYTF.

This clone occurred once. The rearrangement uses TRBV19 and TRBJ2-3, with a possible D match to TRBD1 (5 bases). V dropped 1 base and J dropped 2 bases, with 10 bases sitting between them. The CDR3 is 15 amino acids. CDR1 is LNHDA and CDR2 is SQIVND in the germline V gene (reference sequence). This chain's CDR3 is CASSIADRYTDTQYF. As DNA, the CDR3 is TGTGCCAGTAGTATAGCCGACAGATACACAGATACGCAGTATTTT. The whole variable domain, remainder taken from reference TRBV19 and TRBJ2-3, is DGGITQSPKYLFRKEGQNVTLSCEQNLNHDAMYWYRQDPGQGLRLIYYSQIVNDFQKGDIAEGYSVSREKKESFPLTVTSAQKNPTAFYLCASSIADRYTDTQYFGPGTRLTVL.

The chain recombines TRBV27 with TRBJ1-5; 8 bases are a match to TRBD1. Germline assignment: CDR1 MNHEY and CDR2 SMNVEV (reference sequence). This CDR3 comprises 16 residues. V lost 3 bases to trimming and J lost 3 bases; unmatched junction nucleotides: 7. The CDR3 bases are TGTGCCAGCAGTTTCGGCAGGGGGCGCGACAATCAGCCCCAGCATTTT. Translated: CASSFGRGRDNQPQHF.